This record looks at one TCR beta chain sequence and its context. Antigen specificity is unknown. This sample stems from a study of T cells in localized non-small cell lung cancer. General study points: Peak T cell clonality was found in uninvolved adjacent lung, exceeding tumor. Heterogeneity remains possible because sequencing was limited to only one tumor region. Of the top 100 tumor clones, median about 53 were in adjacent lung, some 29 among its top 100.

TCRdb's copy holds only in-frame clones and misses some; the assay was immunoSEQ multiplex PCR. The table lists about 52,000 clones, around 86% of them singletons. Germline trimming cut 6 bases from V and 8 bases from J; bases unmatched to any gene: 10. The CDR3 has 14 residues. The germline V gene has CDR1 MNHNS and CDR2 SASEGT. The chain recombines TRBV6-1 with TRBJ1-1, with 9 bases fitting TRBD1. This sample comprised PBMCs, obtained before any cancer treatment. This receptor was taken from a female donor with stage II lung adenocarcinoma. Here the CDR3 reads CASSGRDRAGEAFF. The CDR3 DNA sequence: TGTGCCAGCAGCGGCCGGGACAGGGCTGGAGAAGCTTTCTTT.